Shown below are 3 T cell receptor beta chains from a single sample sequenced in a study of T-cell reconstitution after alpha-beta-depleted transplantation in children. Preparation of the TCRbeta library used unique molecular identifiers. TCRdb reanalysed the PCR reads using MiXCR and keeps one entry per CDR3 protein. The repertoire holds a few hundred thousand distinct CDR3 sequences, with about an eighth as singletons. The sequencing used PBMCs, collected from the stem cell graft. The receptors here all came from a human donor who donated a stem cell graft to a child with Fanconi anemia.

This clonotype was detected a few times. The CDR3 nucleotides read TGTGCCAGCAGTTGGGAGCGGGGGGGCAGGAATGAGCAGTTCTTC. Translated, it gives CASSWERGGRNEQFF. The chain joins TRBV6-2 or TRBV6-3 to TRBJ2-1; the match to TRBD2 covers 10 bases. V was pared by 4 bases and J by 7 bases, with 7 bases of the junction left unmatched. The V gene's germline CDR1 is MNHEY and CDR2 SVGEGT. The CDR3 totals 15 residues.

The table lists this clonotype with many counts. V and J are TRBV9 and TRBJ2-2; D not certain. The V end lost 0 bases, the J end lost 6 bases, and 9 bases lay between the germline ends. The CDR3 consists of 14 residues. The germline gives CDR1 SGDLS, CDR2 YYNGEE. CDR3 coding DNA: TGTGCCAGCAGCGTAGGACCACTACCCGGGGAGCTGTTTTTT. Encoded protein: CASSVGPLPGELFF.

CDR3 residues: CASSQESGLAGHNEQFF. The CDR3 coding sequence is TGCGCCAGCAGCCAAGAGTCCGGTCTCGCGGGGCACAATGAGCAGTTCTTC. The gene calls are TRBV4-3 and TRBJ2-1, with a weak D call TRBD2 (6 bases). V lost 0 bases and J 5 bases, leaving 17 bases between the germline ends. The CDR3 contains 17 residues. Germline V gene sequence: CDR1 LGHNA, CDR2 YSLEER.